The 19 T cell receptor beta chains below all came from one sample that was sequenced in a study of blood T cell repertoires in COVID-19. Libraries were prepared by immunoSEQ multiplex PCR; TCRdb keeps only in-frame clonotypes and omits some of them. The sample contains 200,000 to 250,000 clones, about 86% of which appear only once. Sequences were obtained from PBMCs or T cells enriched from blood (not recorded which). These receptor sequences come from a woman in her forties or fifties with acute COVID-19.

V gene TRBV7-8 combines with J gene TRBJ2-3; D is possibly TRBD2 (6 bases). V lost 3 bases and J lost 3, with 10 bases in between. CDR1 is SGHVS, CDR2 FQNEAQ, per germline. The length of the CDR3 is 14 residues. Here the CDR3 reads CASSFGSGTDTQYF. The DNA of the CDR3 is TGTGCCAGCAGCTTTGGTAGCGGAACAGATACGCAGTATTTT.

The chain is built from TRBV28 and TRBJ2-5; no definite D call. V dropped 4 bases and J dropped 6 bases, with 12 bases sitting between them. Germline CDR1 is MDHEN and CDR2 is SYDVKM. The CDR3 has 13 amino acids. CDR3 DNA sequence: TGTGCCAGCAGTTCTGGCAGTGTACAGACCCAGTACTTC. It yields the protein CASSSGSVQTQYF. The whole variable domain, filled in from reference TRBV28 and TRBJ2-5, reads DVKVTQSSRYLVKRTGEKVFLECVQDMDHENMFWYRQDPGLGLRLIYFSYDVKMKEKGDIPEGYSVSREKKERFSLILESASTNQTSMYLCASSSGSVQTQYFGPGTRLLVL.

This chain joins TRBV19 and TRBJ2-1, with D perhaps matching TRBD1 (7 bases). Deletions cut 0 bases from V and 9 bases from J, with 12 bases between. The CDR3 loop spans 14 amino acids. Germline V gives CDR1 LNHDA, CDR2 SQIVND (reference sequence). DNA of the CDR3: TGTGCCAGTAGTATAGACAGGGGGGTCGGTGAGCAGTTCTTC. Amino acids: CASSIDRGVGEQFF. Combining the CDR3 with reference TRBV19 and TRBJ2-1 gives the whole variable domain DGGITQSPKYLFRKEGQNVTLSCEQNLNHDAMYWYRQDPGQGLRLIYYSQIVNDFQKGDIAEGYSVSREKKESFPLTVTSAQKNPTAFYLCASSIDRGVGEQFFGPGTRLTVL.

The chain is built from TRBV19 and TRBJ1-1, with D hard to call. The CDR3 has 12 residues. V lost 6 bases to trimming and J lost 1 base, with 6 bases between them. CDR1 LNHDA and CDR2 SQIVND come from the germline V gene (reference sequence). In DNA form, the CDR3 reads TGTGCCAGTAGGCCCGGGAACACTGAAGCTTTCTTT. Translation: CASRPGNTEAFF.

The rearrangement joins TRBV2 to TRBJ1-5; 10 positions match TRBD1. CDR3 length: 17 residues. J gave up 4 bases and V 5 bases, and 11 bases lay outside the gene matches. CDR1 and CDR2 (germline): SNHLY, FYNNEI. The CDR3 protein is CASSWTRQGASNQPQHF. The CDR3 DNA sequence: TGTGCCAGCAGTTGGACGCGACAGGGGGCGAGTAATCAGCCCCAGCATTTT. Supplemented by reference TRBV2 and TRBJ1-5, the full variable domain reads EPEVTQTPSHQVTQMGQEVILRCVPISNHLYFYWYRQILGQKVEFLVSFYNNEISEKSEIFDDQFSVERPDGSNFTLKIRSTKLEDSAMYFCASSWTRQGASNQPQHFGDGTRLSIL.

The chain uses TRBV7-9 and TRBJ2-1, with 9 bases fitting TRBD1. Germline V gene data show CDR1 as SEHNR and CDR2 as FQNEAQ (reference sequence). This CDR3 comprises 16 residues. V lost 5 bases to trimming and J lost 1 base; unmatched junction nucleotides: 6. Here the CDR3 reads CASSIGQGRSYNEQFF. CDR3 DNA sequence: TGTGCCAGCAGCATCGGACAGGGGCGATCCTACAATGAGCAGTTCTTC.

The rearrangement uses TRBV2 and TRBJ2-1; 11 bases line up with TRBD2. The CDR3 is 15 residues long. Germline V CDR1 and CDR2: SNHLY, FYNNEI. V gave up 5 bases and J gave up 8 bases; unmatched junction bases: 8. The CDR3 nucleotides read TGTGCCAGCAGTCAAATACTAGCGGGAGTGGATGAGCAGTTCTTC. This encodes CASSQILAGVDEQFF.

CDR3 sequence: CASRWQGLDTEAFF. In nucleotides, the CDR3 is TGTGCCAGTAGATGGCAGGGGCTGGACACTGAAGCTTTCTTT. The gene calls are TRBV19 and TRBJ1-1; maybe TRBD1 (6 bases). This CDR3 contains 14 residues. Between the trimmed V and J ends, which lost 6 bases and 3 bases, there was a span of 14 bases. CDR1 and CDR2 from the germline V gene are LNHDA and SQIVND (reference sequence).

J is TRBJ2-7 and V is TRBV28, with 11 bases lining up with TRBD2. This CDR3 spans 15 amino acids. From germline, CDR1 is MDHEN and CDR2 SYDVKM. The ends lost 7 bases at V and 6 bases at J; junction bases unmatched: 11. The DNA for the CDR3 is TGTGCCAGCATGACGCCCCGAGGACTAGCGGGCGAGCAGTACTTC. Translation: CASMTPRGLAGEQYF.

The chain couples TRBV28 to TRBJ2-3, with TRBD2 matching 12 bases. Trimming cost V 7 bases and J 2 bases; bases outside gene matches: 13. The CDR3 length is 18 residues. Germline values: CDR1 MDHEN, CDR2 SYDVKM. CDR3: CASTLRLAGGSDTDTQYF. CDR3 DNA sequence: TGTGCCAGCACACTCCGGCTAGCGGGAGGGAGTGACACAGATACGCAGTATTTT.

This clone turned up a few times. The J gene is TRBJ1-1, the V gene TRBV28; 11 nucleotides align to TRBD1. The CDR3 length is 15 residues. Losses at the gene ends were 9 bases for V and 5 bases for J; bases not matched to a gene: 11. CDR1 and CDR2 (germline): MDHEN, SYDVKM. In DNA form, the CDR3 reads TGTGCCAGTTTCGCCCGGACAGGGGGCTTTACTGAAGCTTTCTTT. Residues: CASFARTGGFTEAFF. The full variable domain, in which reference TRBV28 and TRBJ1-1 provide the parts outside the CDR3, is DVKVTQSSRYLVKRTGEKVFLECVQDMDHENMFWYRQDPGLGLRLIYFSYDVKMKEKGDIPEGYSVSREKKERFSLILESASTNQTSMYLCASFARTGGFTEAFFGQGTRLTVV.

This clone was seen a handful of times. The chain combines TRBV6-6 with TRBJ2-1; D ambiguous. This CDR3 region has 12 residues. V was shortened by 5 bases and J by 8 bases, with 10 bases between the two germline ends. CDR1 is MNHNY and CDR2 is SVGAGI in the germline V gene (reference sequence). Here the CDR3 DNA reads TGTGCCAGCAGTCTTATCGTCGATGAGCAGTTCTTC. It translates to CASSLIVDEQFF.

This clone was seen only once. The J gene is TRBJ2-5, the V gene TRBV28; 11 bases align to TRBD2. This CDR3 is 21 amino acids long. The V gene end was trimmed by 0 bases and the J gene end by 3 bases; junction bases not matched to a gene: 18. Germline values: CDR1 MDHEN, CDR2 SYDVKM. CDR3 loop: CASSLWGGVLAGAFREETQYF. The CDR3, as DNA: TGTGCCAGCAGTTTATGGGGGGGCGTACTAGCGGGAGCTTTTCGGGAAGAGACCCAGTACTTC.

As DNA, the CDR3 is TGTGCCAGCAGCCCCAACATCCGAGGAGAGACCCAGTACTTC. It codes for CASSPNIRGETQYF. The V call is TRBV11-2, the J call TRBJ2-5; D gene unclear. This CDR3 has 14 residues. CDR1 is SGHAT, CDR2 FQNNGV, per germline. Trimming stripped 5 bases from V and 4 bases from J, with 14 bases between. Using reference TRBV11-2 and TRBJ2-5 for the parts outside the CDR3, the full variable domain is EAGVAQSPRYKIIEKRQSVAFWCNPISGHATLYWYQQILGQGPKLLIQFQNNGVVDDSQLPKDRFSAERLKGVDSTLKIQPAKLEDSAVYLCASSPNIRGETQYFGPGTRLLVL.

This clone is a singleton in its sample. The rearrangement uses TRBV6-5 and TRBJ2-7, with 10 bases fitting TRBD1. The V gene end was trimmed by 6 bases and the J gene end by 4 bases; junction bases not matched to a gene: 9. The CDR3 length is 15 residues. Germline loops: CDR1 MNHEY, CDR2 SVGAGI. The CDR3 DNA is TGTGCCAGCAGCCGTACCGGGACAGGGGTTTACGAGCAGTACTTC. It codes for CASSRTGTGVYEQYF.

The rearrangement links TRBV3-1 (or the pseudogene TRBV3-2) to TRBJ2-3, with TRBD1 matching over 7 bases. This CDR3 region has 14 residues. CDR1 and CDR2 (germline): LGHDT, YNNKEL (reference sequence). V shed 6 bases and J 5 bases; nucleotides not matched to a gene: 8. CDR3 loop: CASRATGAGDTQYF. The CDR3, as DNA: TGTGCCAGCAGGGCCACAGGGGCCGGAGATACGCAGTATTTT.

Only one count was recorded for this clone. CDR3 DNA sequence: TGTGCCAGCAGCTTGGGTGTGCGGGGGACTGAAGCTTTCTTT. Its protein product is CASSLGVRGTEAFF. The chain recombines TRBV5-6 with TRBJ1-1; D is perhaps TRBD1 (5 bases). Germline CDR1 and CDR2: SGHDT and YYEEEE. The V and J ends lost 0 bases and 5 bases respectively, with 11 bases between them. The CDR3 has 14 residues. Drawing the rest from reference TRBV5-6 and TRBJ1-1, the complete variable domain is DAGVTQSPTHLIKTRGQQVTLRCSPKSGHDTVSWYQQALGQGPQFIFQYYEEEERQRGNFPDRFSGHQFPNYSSELNVNALLLGDSALYLCASSLGVRGTEAFFGQGTRLTVV.

This chain joins TRBV28 and TRBJ1-1; 8 nucleotides line up with TRBD1. CDR3 length: 15 amino acids. The V gene end was trimmed by 5 bases and the J gene end by 11 bases; junction bases not matched to a gene: 16. Germline CDR1 reads MDHEN; CDR2 reads SYDVKM. This CDR3 is CASSLTGTGANMAFF. CDR3 DNA sequence: TGTGCCAGCAGTCTTACCGGGACAGGTGCCAACATGGCTTTCTTT.

This rearrangement joins TRBV9 to TRBJ2-3, with 10 bases that match TRBD2. Germline CDR1 and CDR2: SGDLS and YYNGEE. V lost 3 bases and J lost 8; bases outside the gene matches: 18. This CDR3 contains 18 residues. CDR3 protein: CASSASELAGLNSGTQYF. DNA of the CDR3: TGTGCCAGCAGCGCCTCAGAACTAGCGGGGTTAAACTCTGGTACGCAGTATTTT.